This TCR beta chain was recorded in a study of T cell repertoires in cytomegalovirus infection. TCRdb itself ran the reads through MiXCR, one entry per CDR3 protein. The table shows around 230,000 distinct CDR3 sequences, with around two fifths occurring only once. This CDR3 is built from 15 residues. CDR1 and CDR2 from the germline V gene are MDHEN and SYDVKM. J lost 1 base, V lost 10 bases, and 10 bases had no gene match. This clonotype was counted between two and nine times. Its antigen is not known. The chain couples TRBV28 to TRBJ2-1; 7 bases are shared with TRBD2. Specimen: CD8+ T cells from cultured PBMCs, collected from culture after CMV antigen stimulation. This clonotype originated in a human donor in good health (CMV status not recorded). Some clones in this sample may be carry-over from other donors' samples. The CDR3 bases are TGTGCCACCCAACTAGCGTTCTCATCCTACAATGAGCAGTTCTTC. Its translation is CATQLAFSSYNEQFF.